Sequencing of this T cell receptor (beta chain) was carried out in a study of blood T cells in healthy people across ages. For the second PCR, which ran for about 7 to 12 cycles, a sample-barcoded 5' primer and a J-beta primer mix were used. In TCRdb, the 5' RACE reads were re-called with MiXCR into one record per CDR3 protein. The sample has around 1,600,000 distinct CDR3 sequences, 40% to 45% seen once. This CDR3 contains 14 residues. Germline V gene sequence: CDR1 MNHEY, CDR2 SVGEGT. V shed 0 bases and J shed 6 bases, with 9 bases lying between them. This clonotype was obtained from a woman aged 18-35 years in good health. Sequences were obtained from blood. The rearrangement joins TRBV6-2 or TRBV6-3 to TRBJ2-1, with D unclear. CDR3 sequence (DNA): TGTGCCAGCAGTTACTCCCTGGATCTCAATGAGCAGTTCTTC. Translation: CASSYSLDLNEQFF.